Below, 6 T cell receptor beta chains from the same sample are listed, as sequenced in a study of cytomegalovirus exposure and HLA in healthy donors. Sequencing used immunoSEQ multiplex PCR; TCRdb keeps in-frame clones, though not all of them. The data contain under 250,000 clones, 75% to 90% of them singletons. Source material: PBMCs. The source is a woman aged 18-29 years in good health and CMV-seronegative.

By proportion, this clone is medium-sized. The chain links TRBV12-5 to TRBJ1-2, with D perhaps TRBD1 (6 bases). V shed 5 bases and J shed 4 bases, with 11 bases lying between them. In germline, CDR1 is LGHNT, CDR2 FRNRAP. CDR3 size: 13 residues. In DNA, the CDR3 is TGTGCTAGTGGTCCGGACAGCCCCTATGGCTACACCTTC. Translated, it gives CASGPDSPYGYTF. Based on the CDR3 plus reference TRBV12-5 and TRBJ1-2, the full variable domain is DARVTQTPRHKVTEMGQEVTMRCQPILGHNTVFWYRQTMMQGLELLAYFRNRAPLDDSGMPKDRFSAEMPDATLATLKIQPSEPRDSAVYFCASGPDSPYGYTFGSGTRLTVV.

This chain uses TRBV5-1 with TRBJ1-2, with a possible D match to TRBD1 (6 bases). V dropped 4 bases and J dropped 0 bases, with 16 bases sitting between them. From germline, CDR1 is SGHRS and CDR2 YFSETQ. This CDR3 is built from 16 residues. The DNA of the CDR3 is TGCGCCAGCAGCAGGGGACAACTTGGGCCTAACTATGGCTACACCTTC. Translated, it gives CASSRGQLGPNYGYTF.

The V and J genes are TRBV6-1 and TRBJ1-5; D gene unclear. CDR1 is MNHNS and CDR2 is SASEGT in the germline V gene. The length of the CDR3 is 13 residues. The V gene lost 4 bases and the J gene lost 0 bases, with 4 bases spanning the gap. CDR3 nucleotide sequence: TGTGCCAGCAGTGGACTTAGCAATCAGCCCCAGCATTTT. It specifies CASSGLSNQPQHF.

The chain has TRBV6-5 and TRBJ1-5, with D possibly TRBD1 on 5 matching bases. The CDR3 consists of 15 residues. CDR1 MNHEY and CDR2 SVGAGI come from the germline V gene. Trimming shortened V by 6 bases and J by 3 bases, and 15 bases separated the two germline ends. In DNA, the CDR3 is TGTGCCAGCAGAGAATCAGGGTTGAACAATCAGCCCCAGCATTTT. Its translation: CASRESGLNNQPQHF.

The genes are TRBV10-2 and TRBJ2-7; 9 bases are shared with TRBD1. This CDR3 is 14 amino acids long. Germline CDR1 and CDR2: WSHSY and SAAADI. The V and J ends lost 8 bases and 2 bases, in that order; junction bases with no gene match: 7. CDR3 DNA: TGCGCCAGCCGTGGGACAGGGACTACCTACGAGCAGTACTTC. The encoded protein is CASRGTGTTYEQYF.

In this sample, this clone turned up a few times. V usage is TRBV4-1 and J usage is TRBJ1-5; D unclear. V lost 0 bases and J lost 4, with 13 bases in between. The CDR3 is made up of 16 amino acids. The germline V gene encodes CDR1 MGHRA and CDR2 YSYEKL. The CDR3 region has the DNA TGCGCCAGCAGCCAAGAGGTAAGGCAGAAGAATCAGCCCCAGCATTTT. It specifies CASSQEVRQKNQPQHF.